Described below is a single T cell receptor (beta chain) sequence and its context. No antigen is known for it. PCR primers comprised 60 Vbeta and 13 Jbeta primers. Clones were sequenced by immunoSEQ multiplex PCR, and TCRdb holds only the in-frame ones, with some missing. Of about 120,000 clones detected, about 86% appear once; the ten largest clones hold roughly 2.4%. Germline assignment: CDR1 SGHDT and CDR2 YYEEEE. The CDR3 is made up of 14 amino acids. J lost 10 bases, V lost 4 bases, and 5 bases had no gene match. This sample was included in a study of cytomegalovirus exposure and HLA in healthy donors. Study-wide results and caveats: What a later analysis showed was that several of the most significant clusters appeared linked to common viral pathogens. It has been reported that TCR beta sequences accurately predicted the HLA-A and HLA-B alleles of most subjects.

The chain combines TRBV5-6 with TRBJ1-6; TRBD1 agrees at 10 bases. Sequenced input: PBMCs. This sequence was found in a middle-aged woman in good health and CMV-seronegative. This CDR3 reads CASSRGTGVSPLHF. The CDR3 DNA follows: TGTGCCAGCAGCCGCGGGACAGGGGTATCACCCCTCCACTTT.